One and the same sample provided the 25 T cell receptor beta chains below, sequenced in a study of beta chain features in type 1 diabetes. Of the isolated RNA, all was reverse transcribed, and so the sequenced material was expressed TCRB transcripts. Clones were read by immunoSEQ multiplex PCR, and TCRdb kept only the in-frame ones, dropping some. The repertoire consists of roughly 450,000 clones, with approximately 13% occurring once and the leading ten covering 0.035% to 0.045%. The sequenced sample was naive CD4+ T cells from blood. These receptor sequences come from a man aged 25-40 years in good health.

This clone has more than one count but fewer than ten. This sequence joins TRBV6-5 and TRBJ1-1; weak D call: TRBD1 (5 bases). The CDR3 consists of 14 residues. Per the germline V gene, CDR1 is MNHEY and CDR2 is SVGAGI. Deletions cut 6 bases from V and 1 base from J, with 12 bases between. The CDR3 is CASRKGTANTEAFF. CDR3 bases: TGTGCCAGCAGGAAAGGGACGGCGAACACTGAAGCTTTCTTT.

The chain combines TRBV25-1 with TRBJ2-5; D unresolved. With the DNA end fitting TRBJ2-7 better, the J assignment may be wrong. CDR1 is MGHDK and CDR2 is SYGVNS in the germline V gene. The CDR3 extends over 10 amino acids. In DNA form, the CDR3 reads TGTGCCAGCAGTGCTCTCGAGCAGTACTTC. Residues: CASSALEQYF.

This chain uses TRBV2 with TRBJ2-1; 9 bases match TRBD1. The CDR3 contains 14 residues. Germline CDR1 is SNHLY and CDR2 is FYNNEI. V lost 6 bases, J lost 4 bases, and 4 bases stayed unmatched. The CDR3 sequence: CASRQGQGYNEQFF. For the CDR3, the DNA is TGTGCCAGCAGACAGGGACAGGGATACAATGAGCAGTTCTTC.

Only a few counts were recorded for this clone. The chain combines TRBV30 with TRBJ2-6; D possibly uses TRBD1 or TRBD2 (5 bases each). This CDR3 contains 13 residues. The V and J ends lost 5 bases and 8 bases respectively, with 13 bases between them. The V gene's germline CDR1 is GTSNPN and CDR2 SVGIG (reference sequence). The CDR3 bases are TGTGCCTGGGGGGGATCAGTCCCCAACGTCCTGACTTTC. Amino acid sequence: CAWGGSVPNVLTF.

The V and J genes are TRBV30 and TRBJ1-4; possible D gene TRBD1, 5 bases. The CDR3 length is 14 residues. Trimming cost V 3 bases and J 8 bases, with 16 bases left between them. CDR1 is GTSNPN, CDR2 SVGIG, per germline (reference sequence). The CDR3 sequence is CAWSLTVRWEKLFF. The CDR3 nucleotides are TGTGCCTGGAGCCTGACAGTTCGGTGGGAAAAACTGTTTTTT. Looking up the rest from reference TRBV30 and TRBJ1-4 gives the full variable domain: SQTIHQWPATLVQPVGSPLSLECTVEGTSNPNLYWYRQAAGRGLQLLFYSVGIGQISSEVPQNLSASRPQDRQFILSSKKLLLSDSGFYLCAWSLTVRWEKLFFGSGTQLSVL.

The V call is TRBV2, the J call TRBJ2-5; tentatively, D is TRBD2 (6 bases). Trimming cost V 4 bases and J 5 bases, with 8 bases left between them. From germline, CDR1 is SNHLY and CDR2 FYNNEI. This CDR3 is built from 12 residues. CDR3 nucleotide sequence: TGTGCCAGCAGTGCGGGAGTGGAGACCCAGTACTTC. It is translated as CASSAGVETQYF.

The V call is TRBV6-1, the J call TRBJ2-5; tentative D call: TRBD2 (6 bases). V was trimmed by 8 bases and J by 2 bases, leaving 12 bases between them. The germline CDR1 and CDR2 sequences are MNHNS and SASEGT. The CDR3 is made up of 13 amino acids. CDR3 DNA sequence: TGTGCCAGCTCCAGGACTATTCAAGAGACCCAGTACTTC. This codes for CASSRTIQETQYF.

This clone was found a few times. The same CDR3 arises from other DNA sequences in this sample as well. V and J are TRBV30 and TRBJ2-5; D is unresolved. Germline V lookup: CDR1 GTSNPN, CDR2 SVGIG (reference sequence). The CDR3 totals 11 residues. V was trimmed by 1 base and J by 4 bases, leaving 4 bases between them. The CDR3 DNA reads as TGTGCCTGGAGTGGAGGAGAGACCCAGTACTTC. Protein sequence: CAWSGGETQYF.

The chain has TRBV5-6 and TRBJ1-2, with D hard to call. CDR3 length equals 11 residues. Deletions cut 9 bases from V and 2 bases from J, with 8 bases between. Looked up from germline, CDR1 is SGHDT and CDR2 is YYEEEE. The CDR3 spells CATRPNYGYTF. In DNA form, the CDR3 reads TGTGCCACCCGCCCAAACTATGGCTACACCTTC.

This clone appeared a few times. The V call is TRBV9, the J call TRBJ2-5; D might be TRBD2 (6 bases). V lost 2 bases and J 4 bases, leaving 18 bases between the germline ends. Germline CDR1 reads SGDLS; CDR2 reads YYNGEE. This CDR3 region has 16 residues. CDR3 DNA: TGTGCCAGCAGCGTCCTTGACGGGGCCGGGGGAGAGACCCAGTACTTC. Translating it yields CASSVLDGAGGETQYF.

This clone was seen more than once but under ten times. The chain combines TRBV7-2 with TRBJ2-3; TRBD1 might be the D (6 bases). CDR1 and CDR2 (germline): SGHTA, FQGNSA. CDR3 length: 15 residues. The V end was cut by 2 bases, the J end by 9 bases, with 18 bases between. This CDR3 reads CASSLPGRGVLTQYF. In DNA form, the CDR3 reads TGTGCCAGCAGCTTACCGGGCAGGGGAGTGTTGACGCAGTATTTT.

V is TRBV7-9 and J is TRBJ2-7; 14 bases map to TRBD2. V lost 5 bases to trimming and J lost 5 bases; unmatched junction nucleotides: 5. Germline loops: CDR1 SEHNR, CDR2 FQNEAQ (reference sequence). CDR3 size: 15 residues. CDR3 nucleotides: TGTGCCAGCAGCGCGGGACTAGCGGGAGAGGACGAGCAGTACGTC. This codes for CASSAGLAGEDEQYV.

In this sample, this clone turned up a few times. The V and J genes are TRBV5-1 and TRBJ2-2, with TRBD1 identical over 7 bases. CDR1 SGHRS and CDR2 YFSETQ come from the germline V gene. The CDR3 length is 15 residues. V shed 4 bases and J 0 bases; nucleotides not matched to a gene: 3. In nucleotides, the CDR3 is TGCGCCAGCAGCCGCGACAGGGCGAACACCGGGGAGCTGTTTTTT. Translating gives CASSRDRANTGELFF.

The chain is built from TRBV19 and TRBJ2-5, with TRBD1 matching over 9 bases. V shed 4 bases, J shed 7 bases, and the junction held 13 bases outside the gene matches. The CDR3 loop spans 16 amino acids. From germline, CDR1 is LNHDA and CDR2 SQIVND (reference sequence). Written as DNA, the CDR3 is TGTGCCAGTAGTACCTTGGGGACAGGGTATTCGAGGACCCAGTACTTC. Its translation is CASSTLGTGYSRTQYF.

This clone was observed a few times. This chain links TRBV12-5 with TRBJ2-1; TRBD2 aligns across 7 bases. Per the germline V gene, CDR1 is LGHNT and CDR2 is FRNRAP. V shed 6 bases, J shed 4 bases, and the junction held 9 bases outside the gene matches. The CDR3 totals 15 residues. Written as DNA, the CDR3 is TGTGCTAGTGGCGTAGGGACTACCAATTACAATGAGCAGTTCTTC. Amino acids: CASGVGTTNYNEQFF.

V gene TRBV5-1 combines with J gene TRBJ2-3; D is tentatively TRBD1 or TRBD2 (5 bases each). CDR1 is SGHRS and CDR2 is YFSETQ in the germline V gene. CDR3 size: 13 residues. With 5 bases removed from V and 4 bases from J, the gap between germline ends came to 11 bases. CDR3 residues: CASSFEGSDTQYF. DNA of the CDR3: TGCGCCAGCAGTTTCGAGGGGTCAGATACGCAGTATTTT.

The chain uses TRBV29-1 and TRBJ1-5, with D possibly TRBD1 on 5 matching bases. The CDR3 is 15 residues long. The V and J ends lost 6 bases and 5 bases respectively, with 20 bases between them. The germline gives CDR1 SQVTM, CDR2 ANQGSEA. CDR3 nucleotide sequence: TGCAGCGTGACCTCTGGACGTGGGGCATATCAGCCCCAGCATTTT. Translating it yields CSVTSGRGAYQPQHF.

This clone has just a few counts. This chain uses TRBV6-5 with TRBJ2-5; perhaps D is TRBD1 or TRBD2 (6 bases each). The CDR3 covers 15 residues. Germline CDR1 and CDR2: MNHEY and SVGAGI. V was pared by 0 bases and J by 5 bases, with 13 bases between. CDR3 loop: CASSYSEIGGETQYF. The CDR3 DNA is TGTGCCAGCAGTTACTCCGAGATAGGGGGGGAGACCCAGTACTTC.

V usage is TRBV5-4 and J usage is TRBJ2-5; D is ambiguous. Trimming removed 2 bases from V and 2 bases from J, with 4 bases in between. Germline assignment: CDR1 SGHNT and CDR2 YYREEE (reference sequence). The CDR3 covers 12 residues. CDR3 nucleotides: TGTGCCAGCAGCTTTCCACAAGAGACCCAGTACTTC. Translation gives CASSFPQETQYF.

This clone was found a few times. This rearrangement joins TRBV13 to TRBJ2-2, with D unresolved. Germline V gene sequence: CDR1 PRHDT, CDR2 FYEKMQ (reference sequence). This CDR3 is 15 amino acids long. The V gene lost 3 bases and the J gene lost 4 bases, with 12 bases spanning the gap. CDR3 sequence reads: CASSLRPIGTGELFF. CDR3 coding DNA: TGTGCCAGCAGCTTGCGCCCGATAGGCACCGGGGAGCTGTTTTTT.

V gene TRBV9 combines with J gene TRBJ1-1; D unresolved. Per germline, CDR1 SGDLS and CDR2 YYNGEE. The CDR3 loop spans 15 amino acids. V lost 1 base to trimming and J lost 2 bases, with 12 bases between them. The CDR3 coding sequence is TGTGCCAGCAGCGTACAAGCCGGAGGTAACACTGAAGCTTTCTTT. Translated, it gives CASSVQAGGNTEAFF. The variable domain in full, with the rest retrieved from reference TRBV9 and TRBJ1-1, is DSGVTQTPKHLITATGQRVTLRCSPRSGDLSVYWYQQSLDQGLQFLIQYYNGEERAKGNILERFSAQQFPDLHSELNLSSLELGDSALYFCASSVQAGGNTEAFFGQGTRLTVV.

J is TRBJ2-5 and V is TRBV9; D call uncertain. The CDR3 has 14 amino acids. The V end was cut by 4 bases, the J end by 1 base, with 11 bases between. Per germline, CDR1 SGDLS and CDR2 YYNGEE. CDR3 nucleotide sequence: TGTGCCAGCAGCTTCCGGACGGGCCAAGAGACCCAGTACTTC. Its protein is CASSFRTGQETQYF.

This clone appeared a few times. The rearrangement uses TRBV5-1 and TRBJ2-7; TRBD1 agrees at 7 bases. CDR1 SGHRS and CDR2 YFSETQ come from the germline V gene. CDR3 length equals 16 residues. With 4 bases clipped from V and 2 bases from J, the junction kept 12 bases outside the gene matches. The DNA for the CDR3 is TGCGCCAGCAGCCCAGATTGGACAGGAGCTACCTACGAGCAGTACTTC. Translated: CASSPDWTGATYEQYF.

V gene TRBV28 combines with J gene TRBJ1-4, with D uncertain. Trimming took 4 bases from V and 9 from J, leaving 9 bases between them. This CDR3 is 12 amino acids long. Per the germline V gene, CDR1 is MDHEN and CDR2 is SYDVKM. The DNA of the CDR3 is TGTGCCAGCAGTTCAGGTTCCCAAAAACTGTTTTTT. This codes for CASSSGSQKLFF. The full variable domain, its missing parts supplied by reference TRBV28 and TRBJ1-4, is DVKVTQSSRYLVKRTGEKVFLECVQDMDHENMFWYRQDPGLGLRLIYFSYDVKMKEKGDIPEGYSVSREKKERFSLILESASTNQTSMYLCASSSGSQKLFFGSGTQLSVL.

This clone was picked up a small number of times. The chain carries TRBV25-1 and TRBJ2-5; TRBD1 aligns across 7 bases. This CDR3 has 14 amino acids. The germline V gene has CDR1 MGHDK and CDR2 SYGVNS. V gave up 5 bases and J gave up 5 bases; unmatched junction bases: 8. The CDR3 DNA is TGTGCCAGCAGTACAGGGGCCCTCGGGGAGACCCAGTACTTC. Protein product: CASSTGALGETQYF.